This TCR beta chain derives from a study of blood T cells in healthy people across ages. Study-wide results and limits: A roughly linear age-dependent decrease characterized TCR beta diversity per million T cells. Naive T cell percentage and TCR beta diversity correlated strongly.

V lost 2 bases to trimming and J lost 3 bases, with 17 bases between them. This CDR3 spans 17 amino acids. The germline V gene encodes CDR1 MGHDK and CDR2 SYGVNS. Through a sample-barcoded 5' primer and a J-beta primer mix, a second PCR was run for roughly 7 to 11 cycles. TCRdb re-derived calls from the 5' RACE reads in MiXCR, one entry per CDR3 protein. The sample consists of 1.5 million to 2 million distinct CDR3 sequences, about 30% of them appearing once. Extraction yielded at least 6 micrograms of total RNA per sample. This clonotype was seen more than once but under ten times. Its antigen remains unidentified.

The TCR was taken from a woman younger than 45 in good health. Sequencing was carried out using blood. The V call is TRBV25-1, the J call TRBJ1-5; D is unresolved. The CDR3 is CASSELGMSVINQPQHF. The CDR3 nucleotides are TGTGCCAGCAGTGAACTCGGAATGTCGGTTATCAATCAGCCCCAGCATTTT. Together with reference TRBV25-1 and TRBJ1-5, the CDR3 gives the full variable domain: EADIYQTPRYLVIGTGKKITLECSQTMGHDKMYWYQQDPGMELHLIHYSYGVNSTEKGDLSSESTVSRIRTEHFPLTLESARPSHTSQYLCASSELGMSVINQPQHFGDGTRLSIL.